These 24 T cell receptor beta chains were sequenced from one sample in a study of cytomegalovirus exposure and HLA in healthy donors. PCR employed 60 Vbeta and 13 Jbeta primers. The data were produced by immunoSEQ multiplex PCR, yet TCRdb's version contains in-frame clones alone and is incomplete. The repertoire has over 150,000 clones, roughly 80% of them found once; the top ten carry about 4.7%. The source material was PBMCs. The receptors were sampled from a man younger than 40 in good health and CMV-seronegative.

V and J are TRBV19 and TRBJ1-5; D gene uncertain. Germline lookup yields CDR1 LNHDA and CDR2 SQIVND (reference sequence). CDR3 size: 13 residues. Trimming removed 3 bases from V and 6 bases from J, with 9 bases in between. The CDR3 bases are TGTGCCAGTAGTATTGGGAGAGGTCAGCCCCAGCATTTT. Its protein is CASSIGRGQPQHF.

The chain links TRBV28 to TRBJ2-7; 7 bases align to TRBD1. The CDR3 has 14 residues. The V segment lost 4 bases and the J segment 4 bases; nucleotides outside the gene matches: 7. CDR1 MDHEN and CDR2 SYDVKM come from the germline V gene. The CDR3 DNA reads as TGTGCCAGCAGTTCCCGACAGGGTAGATACGAGCAGTACTTC. It yields the protein CASSSRQGRYEQYF.

As regards this clone: This same CDR3 is encoded by further DNA sequences in the sample. V is TRBV2 and J is TRBJ2-2, with TRBD1 matching over 8 bases. The length of the CDR3 is 16 residues. The germline V gene has CDR1 SNHLY and CDR2 FYNNEI. J lost 3 bases, V lost 6 bases, and 9 bases had no gene match. The DNA of the CDR3 is TGTGCCAGCAGAGCCTCCGGACAGGGATACACCGGGGAGCTGTTTTTT. The encoded protein is CASRASGQGYTGELFF.

To note about this clone: The same CDR3 is also encoded by other DNA sequences in this sample. The rearrangement joins TRBV2 to TRBJ2-2; tentative D call: TRBD2 (6 bases). The length of the CDR3 is 13 residues. Per germline, CDR1 SNHLY and CDR2 FYNNEI. V was clipped by 8 bases and J by 2 bases, with 9 bases between them. The CDR3 coding sequence is TGTGCCAGCCGGGACTTCAACACCGGGGAGCTGTTTTTT. Protein: CASRDFNTGELFF.

This chain links TRBV6-5 with TRBJ2-5, with TRBD2 matching 11 bases. Germline CDR1 and CDR2: MNHEY and SVGAGI. The CDR3 consists of 15 residues. Losses at the gene ends were 5 bases for V and 4 bases for J; bases not matched to a gene: 6. The CDR3 DNA follows: TGTGCCAGCAGTCTTAGCGGGGGGGCCTTAGAGACCCAGTACTTC. Protein sequence: CASSLSGGALETQYF.

This clone was seen a handful of times. This chain connects TRBV6-5 to TRBJ2-7, with D tentatively TRBD2 (6 bases). Trimming pared 4 bases from V and 2 bases from J, leaving 12 bases between. Germline V gene sequence: CDR1 MNHEY, CDR2 SVGAGI. The CDR3 has 14 amino acids. The CDR3 loop is CASSLSGLTYEQYF. The CDR3 DNA follows: TGTGCCAGCAGTTTGAGCGGGTTGACCTACGAGCAGTACTTC.

The chain recombines TRBV27 with TRBJ1-5; a weak D match, TRBD1 (5 bases). Germline assignment: CDR1 MNHEY and CDR2 SMNVEV (reference sequence). The CDR3 runs 16 residues. Trimming took off 5 bases at V and 3 bases at J, with 17 bases between the two ends. The CDR3 nucleotides are TGTGCCAGCAGTCCGTCCCCAACAGGCGACAATCAGCCCCAGCATTTT. Its translation: CASSPSPTGDNQPQHF.

The chain links TRBV25-1 to TRBJ1-1, with D unclear. V was clipped by 7 bases and J by 0 bases, with 12 bases between them. Germline V gives CDR1 MGHDK, CDR2 SYGVNS. This CDR3 spans 14 amino acids. This chain's CDR3 is CASTRRGMNTEAFF. The CDR3, as DNA: TGTGCCAGCACTCGTCGAGGGATGAACACTGAAGCTTTCTTT.

The chain employs TRBV11-1 and TRBJ2-5; weak D call: TRBD1 (6 bases). The CDR3 covers 14 residues. Germline CDR1 reads SGHAT; CDR2 reads FQDESV (reference sequence). Between the trimmed V and J ends, which lost 5 bases and 2 bases, there was a span of 12 bases. The CDR3 reads CASSRRGQQETQYF. In nucleotides, the CDR3 is TGTGCCAGCAGCAGGAGAGGACAGCAAGAGACCCAGTACTTC.

This chain links TRBV30 with TRBJ2-4; 7 bases fit TRBD1. This CDR3 contains 12 residues. Germline V gene lookup returns CDR1 GTSNPN and CDR2 SVGIG (reference sequence). The V segment lost 0 bases and the J segment 14 bases; nucleotides outside the gene matches: 7. The CDR3 here is CAWSVTGQDEYF. The CDR3 DNA reads TGTGCCTGGAGTGTAACCGGACAGGATGAGTACTTC.

This clone appeared a few times. The chain has TRBV27 and TRBJ2-3; D is unresolved. The CDR3 is 11 amino acids. The V end was cut by 7 bases, the J end by 6 bases, with 8 bases between. Germline V gives CDR1 MNHEY, CDR2 SMNVEV (reference sequence). This CDR3 reads CASKWADTQYF. Here the CDR3 DNA reads TGTGCCAGCAAGTGGGCGGATACGCAGTATTTT.

V gene TRBV6-4 combines with J gene TRBJ1-2; D uncertain. Germline V gene lookup returns CDR1 MRHNA and CDR2 SNTAGT. The CDR3 is 12 residues long. Trimming took 4 bases from V and 6 from J, leaving 9 bases between them. CDR3 loop: CASSADWNGYTF. In nucleotides, the CDR3 is TGTGCCAGCAGTGCTGACTGGAATGGCTACACCTTC.

This sequence joins TRBV10-3 and TRBJ2-2, with a tentative D call TRBD2 (6 bases). The CDR3 runs to 14 residues. Germline CDR1 is ENHRY and CDR2 is SYGVKD. V was clipped by 0 bases and J by 5 bases, with 7 bases between them. The CDR3 bases are TGTGCCATCAGTGAGTCGGAGGGGACCGGGGAGCTGTTTTTT. It specifies CAISESEGTGELFF.

The chain combines TRBV4-3 with TRBJ2-2; D possibly corresponds to TRBD2 (6 bases). The CDR3 is 14 residues long. The V and J ends lost 5 bases and 4 bases respectively, with 11 bases between them. Germline V gives CDR1 LGHNA, CDR2 YSLEER. The CDR3 reads CASSTRGSTGELFF. The CDR3, as DNA: TGCGCCAGCAGCACCCGGGGGAGCACCGGGGAGCTGTTTTTT.

This clone has only one observation. The chain carries TRBV11-2 and TRBJ1-1; no reliable D call. Trimming took 3 bases from V and 7 from J, leaving 6 bases between them. The CDR3 spans 11 residues. Germline loops: CDR1 SGHAT, CDR2 FQNNGV. The CDR3 here is CASSFSVEAFF. DNA of the CDR3: TGTGCCAGCAGCTTTAGCGTTGAAGCTTTCTTT.

This clone has just one count. This rearrangement joins TRBV6-5 to TRBJ2-7; the match to TRBD1 covers 11 bases. The CDR3 length is 15 residues. The V gene end was trimmed by 2 bases and the J gene end by 3 bases; junction bases not matched to a gene: 3. Germline CDR1 MNHEY, CDR2 SVGAGI. Here the CDR3 reads CASSYGGTGGYEQYF. In DNA, the CDR3 is TGTGCCAGCAGTTACGGGGGGACAGGGGGCTACGAGCAGTACTTC.

V is TRBV5-6 and J is TRBJ1-1; the D is unclear. Germline CDR1 reads SGHDT; CDR2 reads YYEEEE. The CDR3 sequence is 15 residues long. Between the trimmed V and J ends, which lost 1 base and 0 bases, there was a span of 10 bases. The CDR3 loop is CASSLSRWVNTEAFF. The CDR3 DNA sequence: TGTGCCAGCAGCTTGTCGAGGTGGGTGAACACTGAAGCTTTCTTT.

The chain is built from TRBV19 and TRBJ1-1; D might be TRBD1 (6 bases). Germline V gene data show CDR1 as LNHDA and CDR2 as SQIVND (reference sequence). V was pared by 3 bases and J by 4 bases, with 21 bases between. The CDR3 is 17 residues long. The CDR3 is CASSIRILTGFPTEAFF. The CDR3 nucleotides read TGTGCCAGTAGTATTAGGATCCTCACAGGGTTCCCCACTGAAGCTTTCTTT.

This clone was seen more than once but under ten times. The chain uses TRBV5-6 and TRBJ2-1; possible D gene TRBD2, 6 bases. The CDR3 runs 15 residues. The V gene's germline CDR1 is SGHDT and CDR2 YYEEEE. Deletions cut 1 base from V and 3 bases from J, with 11 bases between. CDR3 in DNA: TGTGCCAGCAGCTTGAGAAGGGGACTCTACAATGAGCAGTTCTTC. As protein: CASSLRRGLYNEQFF.

The chain joins TRBV5-4 to TRBJ2-4, with 8 bases lining up with TRBD1. The CDR3 runs 14 residues. In germline, CDR1 is SGHNT, CDR2 YYREEE (reference sequence). Trimming at V came to 6 bases and at J to 7 bases, leaving 9 bases not matched to a gene. The CDR3 region is CASTLDRGRNIQYF. The CDR3 DNA reads as TGTGCCAGCACCTTAGACAGGGGTAGGAACATTCAGTACTTC.

Here the CDR3 DNA reads TGCGCCAGCAGCTTGGAATCAGGGGGCTCAGAGACCCAGTACTTC. It encodes CASSLESGGSETQYF. This chain joins TRBV5-1 and TRBJ2-5; 8 bases fit TRBD1. The germline CDR1 and CDR2 sequences are SGHRS and YFSETQ. There are 15 residues in the CDR3. With 0 bases clipped from V and 4 bases from J, the junction kept 5 bases outside the gene matches.

This chain links TRBV6-5 with TRBJ2-7; 8 bases are a match to TRBD1. The V segment lost 11 bases and the J segment 2 bases; nucleotides outside the gene matches: 11. The CDR3 runs 14 residues. CDR1 and CDR2 (germline): MNHEY, SVGAGI. The CDR3 loop reads CASSYRDRPYEQYF. DNA of the CDR3: TGTGCCTCCTCATACCGGGACAGGCCCTACGAGCAGTACTTC.

The chain combines TRBV14 with TRBJ2-5; maybe TRBD1 (6 bases). There are 12 residues in the CDR3. From germline, CDR1 is SGHDN and CDR2 FVKESK. Deletions cut 5 bases from V and 7 bases from J, with 11 bases between. The CDR3 bases are TGTGCCAGCAGCTCCCAGGGGTTGACCCAGTACTTC. This codes for CASSSQGLTQYF.

This clone has a handful of counts. The chain joins TRBV28 to TRBJ2-7; D unclear. Germline assignment: CDR1 MDHEN and CDR2 SYDVKM. The CDR3 spans 14 residues. Trimming shortened V by 1 base and J by 0 bases, and 7 bases separated the two germline ends. The CDR3 protein is CASSLLYTSYEQYF. CDR3 bases: TGTGCCAGCAGTTTATTATACACCTCCTACGAGCAGTACTTC.